The rows below give T cell receptor beta chains drawn from one sample of a study of radiation and T cells in renal cell carcinoma. Using immunoSEQ multiplex PCR, the repertoire was profiled, and TCRdb retains in-frame clones only, with some absent. The table shows 150,000 or so clones, with 88% occurring only once. Here the sequenced sample was blood, taken from a patient whose treatment included radiotherapy and nephrectomy. The receptors were gathered from a woman between 50 and 59 years old with renal cell carcinoma. CDR3s include the opening cysteine and the closing phenylalanine or tryptophan. The order of the fields is D gene, J gene, V gene, CDR3 length, clone size, CDR3 DNA, CDR3 protein. D genes are given only for firm matches. Not all rows give a size; the values are once, few, many and, for expanded clones, a class.

TRBD1	TRBJ2-2	TRBV4-3	16	.	TGCGCCAGCAGCCGAGGACAGGGGGCGAACACCGGGGAGCTGTTTTTT	CASSRGQGANTGELFF
.	TRBJ1-3	TRBV5-8	11	.	TGTGCCAGCAGCTTAAAAAACACCATATATTTT	CASSLKNTIYF
TRBD2	TRBJ2-1	TRBV5-6	15	.	TGTGCCAGCAGGGATGAGGGACTAGCGGACAATGAGCAGTTCTTC	CASRDEGLADNEQFF
.	TRBJ2-7	TRBV5-1	11	.	TGCGCCAGCAGCTCCGGATGGATGCAGTACTTC	CASSSGWMQYF
.	TRBJ2-1	TRBV14	16	.	TGTGCCAGCAGCCAAGATAATGGCACCCCCATAGATGAGCAGTTCTTC	CASSQDNGTPIDEQFF
TRBD1	TRBJ2-1	TRBV25-1	15	.	TGTGCCAGCAGTCCCCAGGGGGCGCGTTGGAATGAGCAGTTCTTC	CASSPQGARWNEQFF
TRBD1	TRBJ1-2	TRBV6-5	14	.	TGTGCCAGCAGACTCGGACAGGGGGCCTATGGCTACACCTTC	CASRLGQGAYGYTF
.	TRBJ1-2	TRBV7-9	17	.	TGTGCCAGCAGCTTAGCGTCCCAGTATAGTTCCCACTATGGCTACACCTTC	CASSLASQYSSHYGYTF
.	TRBJ1-1	TRBV5-8	12	.	TGTGCCAGCAGCCGAGTAAGCACTGAAGCTTTCTTT	CASSRVSTEAFF
.	TRBJ1-2	TRBV9	15	.	TGTGCCAGCAGCCCCCATGGAGGGGGTAACTATGGCTACACCTTC	CASSPHGGGNYGYTF
.	TRBJ2-7	TRBV6-5	13	once	TGTGCCAGCAGTTACTCGAAGGAACTCGAGCAGTACTTC	CASSYSKELEQYF
.	TRBJ2-3	TRBV6-5	13	.	TGTGCCAGCGGTATGGACGGCACAGATACGCAGTATTTT	CASGMDGTDTQYF
TRBD1	TRBJ2-3	TRBV19	16	.	TGTGCCAGTAGTACCCGGACAGGGGATATGGGAGATACGCAGTATTTT	CASSTRTGDMGDTQYF
.	TRBJ1-5	TRBV7-2	14	.	TGTGCCAGCAGCTTACTCCGTAACAATCAGCCCCAGCATTTT	CASSLLRNNQPQHF
.	TRBJ1-5	TRBV19	14	.	TGTGCCAGTAGTATAAGACAAGGCAATCAGCCCCAGCATTTT	CASSIRQGNQPQHF
.	TRBJ2-1	TRBV5-8	15	once	TGTGCCAGCAGCTTGATACCGAGCTCCTACAATGAGCAGTTCTTC	CASSLIPSSYNEQFF
.	TRBJ1-6	TRBV7-9	15	.	TGTGCCAGCAGCTTAGACAGGGTCGGTAATTCACCCCTCCACTTT	CASSLDRVGNSPLHF
TRBD2	TRBJ2-1	TRBV7-2	15	.	TGTGCCAGCAGCCCGGGACTAGCGGGGGGCAATGAGCAGTTCTTC	CASSPGLAGGNEQFF
.	TRBJ2-7	TRBV7-6	16	once	TGTGCCAGCAGCTTGTTCGGTGGTAAGTGGGACCACGAGCAGTACTTC	CASSLFGGKWDHEQYF
.	TRBJ2-5	TRBV5-8	14	.	TGTGCCAGCAGCTTGCAGGGGGGTGTAGAGACCCAGTACTTC	CASSLQGGVETQYF
.	TRBJ2-7	TRBV7-9	14	.	TGTGCCAGCAGCTTAGCGGGAGGCTCCTACGAGCAGTACTTC	CASSLAGGSYEQYF
.	TRBJ1-1	TRBV7-9	16	.	TGTGCCAGCAGCTTAGAAATGTCTTTAGGGAACACTGAAGCTTTCTTT	CASSLEMSLGNTEAFF
.	TRBJ2-3	TRBV7-9	13	.	TGTGCCAGCAGTTGGGGGAGCACAGATACGCAGTATTTT	CASSWGSTDTQYF
.	TRBJ1-4	TRBV5-4	14	once	TGTGCCAGCAGCGTCTACGAAGGGAGTGAAAAACTGTTTTTT	CASSVYEGSEKLFF
TRBD2	TRBJ2-1	TRBV11-2	15	.	TGTGCCAGCAGCCTCAGGACTAGCGGTTACAATGAGCAGTTCTTC	CASSLRTSGYNEQFF
TRBD2	TRBJ2-1	TRBV11-3	16	.	TGTGCCAGCAGCACATCTAGCGGGGGGGTGTACAATGAGCAGTTCTTC	CASSTSSGGVYNEQFF
TRBD1	TRBJ1-1	TRBV7-3	13	.	TGTGCCAGCAGCTGGACAGGGGGCACTGAAGCTTTCTTT	CASSWTGGTEAFF
TRBD2	TRBJ2-2	TRBV19	17	.	TGTGCCAGTAGTATCTGGGGACTAGCTGTAAACACCGGGGAGCTGTTTTTT	CASSIWGLAVNTGELFF
TRBD2	TRBJ2-5	TRBV5-5	16	.	TGTGCCAGCAGCTCGGAACAACTAGCGGGGGCTGAGACCCAGTACTTC	CASSSEQLAGAETQYF
.	TRBJ2-7	TRBV7-2	17	.	TGTGCCAGCAGCTTAGCGTTAGGGCGGGGAGCCTCCTACGAGCAGTACTTC	CASSLALGRGASYEQYF
.	TRBJ2-7	TRBV19	13	.	TGTGCCAGTAGTTCCCAGGGGCCATACGAGCAGTACTTC	CASSSQGPYEQYF
.	TRBJ1-1	TRBV4-2	14	.	TGTGCCAGCAGCCAAGATTTGTTGAACACTGAAGCTTTCTTT	CASSQDLLNTEAFF
.	TRBJ2-2	TRBV7-9	14	.	TGTGCCAGCAGCTTAGGTTGGGACACCGGGGAGCTGTTTTTT	CASSLGWDTGELFF
TRBD2	TRBJ2-6	TRBV7-2	17	.	TGTGCCAGCAGCCGATCGGGGGGGAGCTCTGGGGCCAACGTCCTGACTTTC	CASSRSGGSSGANVLTF
.	TRBJ1-4	TRBV5-5	12	.	TGTGCCAGCAGCCTAGGGGGAGGGAACCTGTTTTTT	CASSLGGGNLFF
.	TRBJ2-5	TRBV6-1	14	.	TGTGCCAGCTCTATCGGGGGAGACCAAGAGACCCAGTACTTC	CASSIGGDQETQYF
.	TRBJ2-2	TRBV5-6	15	.	TGTGCCAGCAGCTTGGAAGTCCAGAACACCGGGGAGCTGTTTTTT	CASSLEVQNTGELFF
TRBD1	TRBJ1-2	TRBV9	17	.	TGTGCCAGCAGCGTTGGAGTAGGTTGGGGACAGGGGGGTGGCTACACCTTC	CASSVGVGWGQGGGYTF
TRBD1	TRBJ2-1	TRBV2	14	.	TGTGCCAGCAGCGCGGGACAGGGGGCCCATGAGCAGTTCTTC	CASSAGQGAHEQFF
.	TRBJ2-2	TRBV15	15	.	TGTGCCACCAGCAGATTTTTGGGAGACACCGGGGAGCTGTTTTTT	CATSRFLGDTGELFF
TRBD1	TRBJ2-3	TRBV18	17	.	TGTGCCAGCTCACCATCCTCGACAGGGGGCGCCCCAGATACGCAGTATTTT	CASSPSSTGGAPDTQYF
TRBD1	TRBJ1-3	TRBV4-2	16	.	TGTGCCAGCAGCCAAGAGGGAGGGGGCGACGGAAACACCATATATTTT	CASSQEGGGDGNTIYF
.	TRBJ2-7	TRBV18	14	.	TGTGCGACGGCTCGAGGAGTCGCCGTTTACGAGCAGTACTTC	CATARGVAVYEQYF
.	TRBJ2-5	TRBV9	13	.	TGTGCCAGCAGCGTAGGTATATCAGAGACCCAGTACTTC	CASSVGISETQYF
TRBD1	TRBJ1-4	TRBV7-9	14	.	TGTGCCAGCAGCTCGGGACAGGATAATGAAAAACTGTTTTTT	CASSSGQDNEKLFF
.	TRBJ2-2	TRBV19	15	few	TGTGCCAGTAGTATAGGACTAGGGTACACCGGGGAGCTGTTTTTT	CASSIGLGYTGELFF
TRBD2	TRBJ2-1	TRBV7-9	15	.	TGTGCCAGCAGCCAGCGGGGTAGCGGGGGAACGGAGCAGTTCTTC	CASSQRGSGGTEQFF
.	TRBJ2-7	TRBV10-1	12	few	TGCGCCAGCAGTGAGTCACGGGACGAGCAGTACTTC	CASSESRDEQYF
TRBD1	TRBJ2-5	TRBV7-6	15	.	TGTGCCAGCAGCAGACAGGGGGTTCAGCAAGAGACCCAGTACTTC	CASSRQGVQQETQYF
.	TRBJ1-5	TRBV19	14	.	TGTGCCAGTAGTACCAGAAATAGCAATCAGCCCCAGCATTTT	CASSTRNSNQPQHF
TRBD1	TRBJ1-5	TRBV6-5	15	.	TGTGCCAGCAGGGTGCAGGGACAGGGGAATCAGCCCCAGCATTTT	CASRVQGQGNQPQHF
TRBD1	TRBJ1-4	TRBV5-1	15	once	TGCGCCAGCAGCTTGGCGGGACAGGTTTTGGAAAAACTGTTTTTT	CASSLAGQVLEKLFF
TRBD2	TRBJ2-5	TRBV5-4	15	.	TGTGCCAGCAGCTCCCCGACTAGCGGGGAAGAGACCCAGTACTTC	CASSSPTSGEETQYF
.	TRBJ2-2	TRBV9	16	.	TGTGCCAGCAGCGTAGATCAGGGCCGGGCCACCGGGGAGCTGTTTTTT	CASSVDQGRATGELFF
.	TRBJ2-2	TRBV27	13	.	TGTGCCAGCAGTTCGCACAGGGCTGGGGAGCTGTTTTTT	CASSSHRAGELFF
TRBD2	TRBJ2-7	TRBV11-3	15	.	TGTGCCAGCAGCCCAGGACTAGCGGGGGGGCACGAGCAGTACTTC	CASSPGLAGGHEQYF
.	TRBJ1-6	TRBV14	16	.	TGTGCCAGCAGCCAAGTTAGCCTTCTAAAGGATTCACCCCTCCACTTT	CASSQVSLLKDSPLHF